Below, 5 T cell receptor beta chains from the same sample are listed, as sequenced in a study of response to subunit inactivated influenza vaccine. From the RT-PCR reads, TCRdb called clonotypes with MiXCR, one entry per CDR3 protein. The sample has over 400,000 distinct CDR3 sequences, roughly 9.7% seen once. The sequencing used PBMCs from blood, collected 45 days after vaccination. The receptors here all came from a man aged 50 to 59 who received an inactivated influenza vaccine.

The chain joins TRBV4-3 to TRBJ1-4; 10 bases align to TRBD1. This CDR3 is built from 15 residues. Germline V gene data show CDR1 as LGHNA and CDR2 as YSLEER. The J segment lost 8 bases and the V segment lost 2 bases, leaving 5 bases of the junction unmatched. The CDR3 DNA reads as TGCGCCAGCAGCCAAAGACAGGGGGCAGGGGAAAAACTGTTTTTT. It translates to CASSQRQGAGEKLFF.

In its sample, this clonotype was seen a few times. The rearrangement joins TRBV7-8 to TRBJ2-3; 14 positions agree with TRBD2. After removal of 5 bases from V and 0 bases from J, the junction contained 10 bases not matched to a gene. Germline CDR1 SGHVS, CDR2 FQNEAQ. This CDR3 has 19 residues. The CDR3 region has the DNA TGTGCCAGCAGCCGTCTGACTAGCGGGGGGGCAATGAGCACAGATACGCAGTATTTT. Residues: CASSRLTSGGAMSTDTQYF.

V usage is TRBV5-1 and J usage is TRBJ1-2; 8 nucleotides align to TRBD1. J lost 6 bases, V lost 6 bases, and 10 bases had no gene match. In germline, CDR1 is SGHRS, CDR2 YFSETQ. This CDR3 has 14 amino acids. In DNA, the CDR3 is TGCGCCAGCACCCCATCCCAGGGGGCGGATGGCTACACCTTC. Residues: CASTPSQGADGYTF.

This clonotype was picked up a small number of times. This rearrangement joins TRBV7-2 to TRBJ2-2; D may be TRBD2 (5 bases). V lost 5 bases to trimming and J lost 7 bases, with 17 bases between them. CDR1 is SGHTA and CDR2 is FQGNSA in the germline V gene. The CDR3 totals 15 residues. The CDR3 sequence: CASSTTYYGSGELFF. DNA for the CDR3: TGTGCCAGCAGCACGACCTACTATGGGAGCGGGGAGCTGTTTTTT.

This clonotype was found many times. The chain links TRBV24-1 to TRBJ2-1, with TRBD2 as a possible D gene (6 bases). This CDR3 is built from 19 residues. Germline loops: CDR1 KGHDR, CDR2 SFDVKD. Between the trimmed V and J ends, which lost 3 bases and 0 bases, there was a span of 20 bases. CDR3 sequence reads: CATSDTKTSTSSSYNEQFF. DNA of the CDR3: TGTGCCACCAGTGATACCAAAACCTCCACTAGCAGCTCCTACAATGAGCAGTTCTTC.